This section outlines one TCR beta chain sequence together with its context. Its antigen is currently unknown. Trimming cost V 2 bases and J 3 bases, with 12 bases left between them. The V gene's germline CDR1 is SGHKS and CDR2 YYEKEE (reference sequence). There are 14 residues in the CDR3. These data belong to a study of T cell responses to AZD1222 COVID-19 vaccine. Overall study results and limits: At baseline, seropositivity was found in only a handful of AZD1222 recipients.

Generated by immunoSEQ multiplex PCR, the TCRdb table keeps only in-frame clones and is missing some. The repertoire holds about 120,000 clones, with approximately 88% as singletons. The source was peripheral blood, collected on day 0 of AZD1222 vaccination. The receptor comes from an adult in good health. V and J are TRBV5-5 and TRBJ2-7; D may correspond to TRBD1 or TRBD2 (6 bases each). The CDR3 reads CASSFGRGGYEQYF. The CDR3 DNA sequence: TGTGCCAGCAGCTTTGGCAGGGGAGGCTACGAGCAGTACTTC.